Listed below are T cell receptor beta chains from one sample, sequenced in a study of blood T cell repertoires in COVID-19. Libraries were prepared by immunoSEQ multiplex PCR; TCRdb keeps only in-frame clonotypes and omits some of them. Among 25,000 to 35,000 clones listed, 75% to 90% were seen once. Sequenced: peripheral blood. These receptors were obtained from a human donor in a cohort sampled during active COVID-19. The CDR3 runs from the conserved cysteine through the conserved F or W. The D gene is left open where the match is weak. Clone size is given for some rows only: seen once, a few or many times, or a class if the clone is expanded.

>TRBJ2-5|TRBD1|.|TRBV12-3/TRBV12-4
TGTGCCAGCAGGGGGACAGGGTGGGAGACCCAGTACTTC
CASRGTGWETQYF
>TRBJ2-7|TRBD2|.|TRBV28
TGTGCCAGCAGTTGGGCGGGAGGGCCCTCCTACGAGCAGTACTTC
CASSWAGGPSYEQYF
>TRBJ1-3|.|.|TRBV18
TGTGCCAGCTCACCAACAGGCTCTGGAAACACCATATATTTT
CASSPTGSGNTIYF
>TRBJ2-7|.|once|TRBV11-1
TGTGCCAGCAGCTTATTTCGGGCAGGGGCCTACGAGCAGTACTTC
CASSLFRAGAYEQYF
>TRBJ2-1|.|few|TRBV13
TGTGCCAGCAGCTTAGCACTAGCAGGGATCTACAATGAGCAGTTCTTC
CASSLALAGIYNEQFF
>TRBJ2-1|TRBD1|.|TRBV18
TGTGCCAGCTCACCCCGGGACAGGGACAATGAGCAGTTCTTC
CASSPRDRDNEQFF
>TRBJ1-4|.|few|TRBV2
TGTGCCAGCAGAGCAAAGGGGCCTAATGAAAAACTGTTTTTT
CASRAKGPNEKLFF
>TRBJ2-2|.|.|TRBV9
TGTGCCAGCAGCGCGGGGAGATTGGACACCGGGGAGCTGTTTTTT
CASSAGRLDTGELFF
>TRBJ2-3|.|once|TRBV15
TGTGCCACCAGCAGAGATCGGGGACTCCTCACAGATACGCAGTATTTT
CATSRDRGLLTDTQYF
>TRBJ2-1|TRBD1|.|TRBV27
TGTGCCAGCAGTTCCGGGACAGGGTACAATGAGCAGTTCTTC
CASSSGTGYNEQFF
>TRBJ2-5|TRBD2|.|TRBV5-1
TGCGCCAGCAGCTCTTCCGGGACTACCCAAGAGACCCAGTACTTC
CASSSSGTTQETQYF
>TRBJ2-7|TRBD1|.|TRBV9
TGTGCCAGCAGCGTAGAAGGGGGCCGGGAGCAGTACTTC
CASSVEGGREQYF
>TRBJ1-6|.|.|TRBV7-2
TGTGCCAGCAGCTCGTCAGTCTCGTTTTCACCCCTCCACTTT
CASSSSVSFSPLHF
>TRBJ2-1|TRBD1|few|TRBV9
TGTGCCAGCAGTCAGGGGGTATACAATGAGCAGTTCTTC
CASSQGVYNEQFF
>TRBJ2-7|.|.|TRBV6-5
TGTGCCAGCAACCCCAATGGGGGGGCGGGGGAGCAGTACTTC
CASNPNGGAGEQYF
>TRBJ1-4|.|.|TRBV27
TGTGCCAGCAGTCCCCGACATACCCTTAATGAAAAACTGTTTTTT
CASSPRHTLNEKLFF
>TRBJ1-1|.|.|TRBV2
TGTGCCAGCAGGTTTTGGGAGATGAACACTGAAGCTTTCTTT
CASRFWEMNTEAFF
>TRBJ2-5|.|.|TRBV10-2
TGCGCCAGCAGACCCGGGGGCCAAGAGACCCAGTACTTC
CASRPGGQETQYF
>TRBJ2-2|TRBD1|.|TRBV25-1
TGTGCCAGCAGTGAGGGACAGGGGTACACCGGGGAGCTGTTTTTT
CASSEGQGYTGELFF
>TRBJ1-4|TRBD1|medium-sized|TRBV7-6
TGTGCCAGCAGTTTCCGGGACAGCCTTCCCTCGAATGAAAAACTGTTTTTT
CASSFRDSLPSNEKLFF
>TRBJ2-1|TRBD1|few|TRBV28
TGTGCCAGCAGTACCCCTCCCGGGACAGGGAACTACAATGAGCAGTTCTTC
CASSTPPGTGNYNEQFF
>TRBJ2-7|TRBD1|.|TRBV5-1
TGCGCCAGCAGCCCAACGACAGGGGCCTACGAGCAGTACTTC
CASSPTTGAYEQYF
>TRBJ2-7|.|medium-sized|TRBV19
TGTGCCAGTAGTAAACTGGGACAAGTATTGTACGAGCAGTACTTC
CASSKLGQVLYEQYF
>TRBJ2-1|.|.|TRBV7-2
TGTGCCAGCAGCTTAGTAACTCCTTACAATGAGCAGTTCTTC
CASSLVTPYNEQFF